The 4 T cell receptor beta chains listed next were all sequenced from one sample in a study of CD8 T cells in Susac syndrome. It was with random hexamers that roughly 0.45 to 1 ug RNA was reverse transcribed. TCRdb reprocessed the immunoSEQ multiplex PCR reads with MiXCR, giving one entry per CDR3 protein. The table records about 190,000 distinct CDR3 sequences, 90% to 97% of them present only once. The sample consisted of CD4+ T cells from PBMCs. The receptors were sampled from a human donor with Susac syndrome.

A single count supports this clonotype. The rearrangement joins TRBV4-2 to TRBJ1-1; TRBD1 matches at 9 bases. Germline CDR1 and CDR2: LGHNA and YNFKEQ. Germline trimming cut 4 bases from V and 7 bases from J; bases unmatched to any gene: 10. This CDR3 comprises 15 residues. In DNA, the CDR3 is TGTGCCAGCAGCCTTTCGACCAGGACAGGGGATGAAGCTTTCTTT. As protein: CASSLSTRTGDEAFF.

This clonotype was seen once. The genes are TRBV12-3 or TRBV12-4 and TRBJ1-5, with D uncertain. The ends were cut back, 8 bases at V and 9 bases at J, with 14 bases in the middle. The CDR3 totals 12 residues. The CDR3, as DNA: TGTGCCAGCTCGGCAGGTAATGGGCCCCAGCATTTT. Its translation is CASSAGNGPQHF.

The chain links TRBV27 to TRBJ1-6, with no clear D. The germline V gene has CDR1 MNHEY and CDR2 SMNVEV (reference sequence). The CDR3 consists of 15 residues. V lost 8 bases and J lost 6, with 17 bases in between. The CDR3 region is CASRSYEALNSPLHF. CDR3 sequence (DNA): TGTGCCAGCCGCTCTTACGAGGCACTTAATTCACCCCTCCACTTT.

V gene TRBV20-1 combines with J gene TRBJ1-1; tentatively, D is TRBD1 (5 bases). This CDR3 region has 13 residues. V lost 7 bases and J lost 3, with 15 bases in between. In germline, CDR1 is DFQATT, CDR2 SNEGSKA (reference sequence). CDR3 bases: TGCAGTGGAATCGAGGGGTGGGACACTGAAGCTTTCTTT. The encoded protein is CSGIEGWDTEAFF.